These 13 T cell receptor beta chains were all obtained from the same sample, sequenced in a study of T cells in Graves' hyperthyroidism and ophthalmopathy. Amplified TCR beta CDR3 regions derived from RNA transcripts. HTBI primers were the set used in a first-round RT-PCR of the TCR CDR3. A single record per CDR3 protein comes from TCRdb applying MiXCR to the multiplex PCR reads. This sample has approximately 640,000 distinct CDR3 sequences, with about 18% found just once. Input material: blood. Every receptor here comes from a man aged 50-59 years with Graves' hyperthyroidism.

This clonotype occurred once. It may be a read error: a sequence one base away is much more abundant. The V gene is TRBV13, the J gene TRBJ2-6; D is undetermined. CDR3 length: 15 amino acids. V lost 5 bases, J lost 0 bases, and 8 bases lay in between. CDR1 PRHDT and CDR2 FYEKMQ come from the germline V gene (reference sequence). CDR3 region: CASSHGSSGANVLTF. For the CDR3, the DNA is TGTGCCAGCAGCCACGGAAGCTCTGGGGCCAACGTCCTGACTTTC.

This clonotype was seen ten or more times. The chain combines TRBV19 with TRBJ2-1; the D is unclear. V gave up 3 bases and J gave up 2 bases, with 8 bases separating them. CDR1 and CDR2 from the germline V gene are LNHDA and SQIVND (reference sequence). This CDR3 is 14 amino acids long. The CDR3, as DNA: TGTGCCAGTAGTATGGCGGCCCCCTACAATGAGCAGTTCTTC. As protein: CASSMAAPYNEQFF.

At least ten counts were recorded for this clonotype. The chain combines TRBV2 with TRBJ1-1; no clear D gene. The germline CDR1 and CDR2 sequences are SNHLY and FYNNEI. CDR3 length equals 16 residues. The V and J ends lost 6 bases and 0 bases respectively, with 17 bases between them. The CDR3 region is CASRRRTGSLNTEAFF. DNA for the CDR3: TGTGCCAGCAGGCGCCGGACCGGGAGTTTGAACACTGAAGCTTTCTTT.

The chain employs TRBV19 and TRBJ2-7, with a tentative D call TRBD1 (5 bases). The length of the CDR3 is 13 residues. Trimming took 7 bases from V and 3 from J, leaving 13 bases between them. The germline V gene has CDR1 LNHDA and CDR2 SQIVND (reference sequence). Here the CDR3 DNA reads TGTGCCAGTATCGCCGGTGACAGCTACGAGCAGTACTTC. The encoded protein is CASIAGDSYEQYF.

This clonotype was found many times. This rearrangement joins TRBV24-1 to TRBJ2-5; D might be TRBD2 (6 bases). Trimming removed 4 bases from V and 1 base from J, with 9 bases in between. There are 14 residues in the CDR3. Germline CDR1 KGHDR, CDR2 SFDVKD. The CDR3 here is CATSDPGGQETQYF. CDR3 DNA: TGTGCCACCAGTGACCCCGGGGGCCAAGAGACCCAGTACTTC.

This clonotype was seen only a few times. This sequence joins TRBV5-1 and TRBJ2-7; perhaps TRBD2 as D (5 bases). The CDR3 loop spans 14 amino acids. V lost 2 bases to trimming and J lost 2 bases, with 11 bases between them. Germline V lookup: CDR1 SGHRS, CDR2 YFSETQ. CDR3 coding DNA: TGCGCCAGCAGCTTAGGACTGGAGGCCTACGAGCAGTACTTC. Translation: CASSLGLEAYEQYF.

This clonotype was recorded many times. V is TRBV12-3 or TRBV12-4 and J is TRBJ2-3; the match to TRBD1 covers 10 bases. V was clipped by 5 bases and J by 3 bases; unmatched bases: 8. The CDR3 spans 16 residues. CDR3 bases: TGTGCCAGCAGTATGGGACAGGGGATGAGAACAGATACGCAGTATTTT. Translation gives CASSMGQGMRTDTQYF.

In this sample, this clonotype turned up a few times. The V and J genes are TRBV20-1 and TRBJ2-1; 9 positions match TRBD1. V was pared by 1 base and J by 6 bases, with 16 bases of the junction left unmatched. The germline V gene encodes CDR1 DFQATT and CDR2 SNEGSKA (reference sequence). There are 18 residues in the CDR3. The CDR3 coding sequence is TGCAGTGCTAGAGGGGGACAGGGCTTAATGTCTCCTGGCAATGAGCAGTTCTTC. It specifies CSARGGQGLMSPGNEQFF.

This clonotype was counted ten times or more. V and J are TRBV12-3 or TRBV12-4 and TRBJ2-2; 9 bases align to TRBD1. Losses at the gene ends were 6 bases for V and 2 bases for J; bases not matched to a gene: 7. The CDR3 runs 16 residues. CDR3 DNA: TGTGCCAGCAGCAAGATACAGGGGGCAAACACCGGGGAGCTGTTTTTT. Translating it yields CASSKIQGANTGELFF.

The chain has TRBV28 and TRBJ1-2, with D possibly being TRBD1 (6 bases). The CDR3 consists of 13 residues. CDR1 is MDHEN and CDR2 is SYDVKM in the germline V gene. Trimming cost V 3 bases and J 6 bases, with 11 bases left between them. The CDR3 loop reads CASSLGDNHGYTF. The CDR3 DNA reads as TGTGCCAGCAGTTTGGGGGACAACCATGGCTACACCTTC.

This clonotype was counted only a few times. This chain links TRBV6-1 with TRBJ1-2, with TRBD1 matching over 9 bases. The V gene end was trimmed by 6 bases and the J gene end by 5 bases; junction bases not matched to a gene: 4. The CDR3 totals 13 residues. The germline CDR1 and CDR2 sequences are MNHNS and SASEGT. The CDR3: CASSRTGEYGYTF. CDR3 sequence (DNA): TGTGCCAGCAGCCGGACAGGGGAATATGGCTACACCTTC.

This clonotype was seen a few times. The gene calls are TRBV20-1 and TRBJ2-7, with 11 bases lining up with TRBD2. In germline, CDR1 is DFQATT, CDR2 SNEGSKA (reference sequence). Trimming removed 0 bases from V and 1 base from J; junction bases left unmatched: 5. The CDR3 length is 16 residues. Here the CDR3 reads CSARDLAGGKSYEQYF. The CDR3 bases are TGCAGTGCTAGAGATTTAGCGGGAGGGAAGTCCTACGAGCAGTACTTC.

The CDR3 reads CANRKGRGGTEAFF. The CDR3 coding sequence is TGTGCCAACAGGAAAGGGAGAGGGGGCACTGAAGCTTTCTTT. The V gene is TRBV2, the J gene TRBJ1-1, with D possibly TRBD1 on 6 matching bases. V dropped 10 bases and J dropped 4 bases, with 19 bases sitting between them. Germline-derived CDR1 and CDR2 are SNHLY and FYNNEI. CDR3 length equals 14 residues.